The clone carrying this TCR beta chain has a handful of counts. Its antigen is unknown. CDR1 is MGHRA, CDR2 YSYEKL, per germline. Unmatched junction bases numbered 4, after V lost 2 bases and J lost 4 bases. This CDR3 is 14 amino acids long. This sample was included in a study of T-cell reconstitution after alpha-beta-depleted transplantation in children. Broader study findings: One year post-transplant, T-cell counts and diversity were largely derived from T cells produced anew. Expanded graft clones, several hundred of them, were reportedly the source of alpha-beta T cells about two months after transplant. Surviving thymic progenitors and recipient T cells were the source of high TCRbeta diversity at day 60 in some patients.

The authors prepared the TCRbeta library with unique molecular identifiers. TCRdb itself ran the PCR reads through MiXCR, one entry per CDR3 protein. This sample has 250,000 or so distinct CDR3 sequences; 20% to 30% occur once, and the top ten carry about 5%. The receptor was derived from a female patient aged 2 to 10 who had a stem cell transplant for congenital amegakaryocytic thrombocytopenia, so the T cells may come from the graft donor. The chain is built from TRBV4-1 and TRBJ1-1; 7 positions agree with TRBD1. Sequenced material: PBMCs, mostly from graft donor cells, taken 360 days after TCRalphabeta/CD19-depleted stem cell transplant. CDR3 region: CASSQTGVGTEAFF. The CDR3 DNA sequence: TGCGCCAGCAGCCAAACAGGGGTGGGCACTGAAGCTTTCTTT.